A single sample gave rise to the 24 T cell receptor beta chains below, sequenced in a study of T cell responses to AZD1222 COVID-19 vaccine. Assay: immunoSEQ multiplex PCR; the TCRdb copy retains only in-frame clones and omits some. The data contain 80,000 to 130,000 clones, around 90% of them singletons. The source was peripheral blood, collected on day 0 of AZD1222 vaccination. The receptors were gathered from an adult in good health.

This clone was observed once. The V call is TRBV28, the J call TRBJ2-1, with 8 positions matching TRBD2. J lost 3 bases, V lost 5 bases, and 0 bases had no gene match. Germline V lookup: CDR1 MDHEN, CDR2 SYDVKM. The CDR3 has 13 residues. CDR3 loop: CASSSGGYNEQFF. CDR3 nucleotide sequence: TGTGCCAGCAGTAGCGGGGGCTACAATGAGCAGTTCTTC.

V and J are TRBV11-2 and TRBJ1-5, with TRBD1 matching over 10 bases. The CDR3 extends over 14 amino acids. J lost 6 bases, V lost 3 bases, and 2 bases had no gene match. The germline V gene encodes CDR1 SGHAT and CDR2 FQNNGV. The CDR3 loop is CASSLGQGFQPQHF. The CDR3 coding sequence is TGTGCCAGCAGCTTGGGACAGGGGTTTCAGCCCCAGCATTTT.

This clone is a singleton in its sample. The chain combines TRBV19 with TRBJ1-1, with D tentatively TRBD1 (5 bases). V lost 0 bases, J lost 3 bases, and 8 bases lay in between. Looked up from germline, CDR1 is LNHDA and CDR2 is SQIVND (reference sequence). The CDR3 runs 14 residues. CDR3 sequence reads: CASSIDREYTEAFF. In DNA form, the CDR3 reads TGTGCCAGTAGTATAGACAGGGAATACACTGAAGCTTTCTTT.

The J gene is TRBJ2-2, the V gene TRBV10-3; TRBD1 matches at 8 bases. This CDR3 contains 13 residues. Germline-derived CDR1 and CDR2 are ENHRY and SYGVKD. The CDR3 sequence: CAYRGTNTGELFF. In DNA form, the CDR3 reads TGTGCTTACAGGGGGACAAACACCGGGGAGCTGTTTTTT.

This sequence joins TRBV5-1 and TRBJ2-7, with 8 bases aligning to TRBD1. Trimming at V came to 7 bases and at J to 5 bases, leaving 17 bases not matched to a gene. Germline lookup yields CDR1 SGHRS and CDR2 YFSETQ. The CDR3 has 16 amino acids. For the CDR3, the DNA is TGCGCCAGCTGCCCAGGAAATGCAGGGGGCGAAAACGAGCAGTACTTC. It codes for CASCPGNAGGENEQYF.

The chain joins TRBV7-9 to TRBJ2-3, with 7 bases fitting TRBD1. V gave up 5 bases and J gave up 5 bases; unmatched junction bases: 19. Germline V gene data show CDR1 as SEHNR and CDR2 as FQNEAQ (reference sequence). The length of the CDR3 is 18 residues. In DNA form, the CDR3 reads TGTGCCAGCAGCCGTCGAAGGGGGCTCCTGATTCTGGGAGATACGCAGTATTTT. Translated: CASSRRRGLLILGDTQYF.

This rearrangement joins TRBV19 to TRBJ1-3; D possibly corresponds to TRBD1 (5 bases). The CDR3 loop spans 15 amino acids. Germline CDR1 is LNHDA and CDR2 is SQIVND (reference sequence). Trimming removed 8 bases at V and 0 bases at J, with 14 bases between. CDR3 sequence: CASFRRDHSGNTIYF. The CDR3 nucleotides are TGTGCCAGTTTTCGCCGGGACCACTCTGGAAACACCATATATTTT.

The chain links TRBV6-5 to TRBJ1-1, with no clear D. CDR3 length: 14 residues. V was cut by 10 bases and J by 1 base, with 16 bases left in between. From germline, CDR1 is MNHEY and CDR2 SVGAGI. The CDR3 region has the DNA TGTGCCACCCTCCGGGGTCTCAGGAACACTGAAGCTTTCTTT. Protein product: CATLRGLRNTEAFF.

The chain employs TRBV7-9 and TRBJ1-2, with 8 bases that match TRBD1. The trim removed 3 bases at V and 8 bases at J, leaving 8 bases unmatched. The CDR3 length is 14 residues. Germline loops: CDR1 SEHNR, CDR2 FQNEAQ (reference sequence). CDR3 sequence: CASSFGGQAGGYTF. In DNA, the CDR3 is TGTGCCAGCAGCTTTGGGGGACAGGCGGGAGGCTACACCTTC. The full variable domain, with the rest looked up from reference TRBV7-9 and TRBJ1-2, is DTGVSQNPRHKITKRGQNVTFRCDPISEHNRLYWYRQTLGQGPEFLTYFQNEAQLEKSRLLSDRFSAERPKGSFSTLEIQRTEQGDSAMYLCASSFGGQAGGYTFGSGTRLTVV.

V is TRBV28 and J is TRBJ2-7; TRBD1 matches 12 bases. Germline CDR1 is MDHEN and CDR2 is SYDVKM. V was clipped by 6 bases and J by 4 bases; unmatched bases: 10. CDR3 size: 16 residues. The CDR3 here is CASSPGGQGARYEQYF. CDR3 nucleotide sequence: TGTGCCAGCAGCCCCGGGGGACAGGGGGCGCGATACGAGCAGTACTTC.

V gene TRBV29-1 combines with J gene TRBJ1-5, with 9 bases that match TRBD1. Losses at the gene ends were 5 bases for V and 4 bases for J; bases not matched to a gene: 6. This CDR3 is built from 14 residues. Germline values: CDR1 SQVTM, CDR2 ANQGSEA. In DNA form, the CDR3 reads TGCAGCGTTCAGAGTGGGACAGGGAATCAGCCCCAGCATTTT. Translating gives CSVQSGTGNQPQHF.

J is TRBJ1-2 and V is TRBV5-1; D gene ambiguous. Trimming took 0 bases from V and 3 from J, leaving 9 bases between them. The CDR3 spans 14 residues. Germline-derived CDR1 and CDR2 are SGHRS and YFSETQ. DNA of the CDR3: TGCGCCAGCAGCTTGGGGTTTTCGGACTATGGCTACACCTTC. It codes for CASSLGFSDYGYTF.

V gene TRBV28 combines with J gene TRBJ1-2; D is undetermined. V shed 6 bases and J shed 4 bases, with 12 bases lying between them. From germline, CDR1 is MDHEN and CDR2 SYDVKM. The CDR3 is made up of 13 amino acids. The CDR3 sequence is CASSSSPRYGYTF. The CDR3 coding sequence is TGTGCCAGCAGCTCCTCCCCCCGCTATGGCTACACCTTC.

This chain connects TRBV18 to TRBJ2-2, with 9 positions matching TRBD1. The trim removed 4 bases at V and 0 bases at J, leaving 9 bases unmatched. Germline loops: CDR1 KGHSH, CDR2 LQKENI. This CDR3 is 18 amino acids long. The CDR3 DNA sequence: TGTGCCAGCTCACTCCGTACAGGGGGCTCCGCGAACACCGGGGAGCTGTTTTTT. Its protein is CASSLRTGGSANTGELFF. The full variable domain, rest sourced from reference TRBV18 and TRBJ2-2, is NAGVMQNPRHLVRRRGQEARLRCSPMKGHSHVYWYRQLPEEGLKFMVYLQKENIIDESGMPKERFSAEFPKEGPSILRIQQVVRGDSAAYFCASSLRTGGSANTGELFFGEGSRLTVL.

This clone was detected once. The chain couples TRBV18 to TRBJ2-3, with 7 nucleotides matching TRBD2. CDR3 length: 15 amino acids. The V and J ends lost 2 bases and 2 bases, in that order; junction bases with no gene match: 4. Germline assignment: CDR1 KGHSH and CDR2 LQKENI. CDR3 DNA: TGTGCCAGCTCACCATTCCTAGCGGACACAGATACGCAGTATTTT. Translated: CASSPFLADTDTQYF.

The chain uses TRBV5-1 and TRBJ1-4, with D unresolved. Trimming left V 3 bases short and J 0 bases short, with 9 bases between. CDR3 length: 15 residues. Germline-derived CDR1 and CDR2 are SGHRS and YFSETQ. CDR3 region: CASSSGTPTNEKLFF. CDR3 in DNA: TGCGCCAGCAGCTCGGGAACACCAACTAATGAAAAACTGTTTTTT. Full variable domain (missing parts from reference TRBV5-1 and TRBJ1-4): KAGVTQTPRYLIKTRGQQVTLSCSPISGHRSVSWYQQTPGQGLQFLFEYFSETQRNKGNFPGRFSGRQFSNSRSEMNVSTLELGDSALYLCASSSGTPTNEKLFFGSGTQLSVL.

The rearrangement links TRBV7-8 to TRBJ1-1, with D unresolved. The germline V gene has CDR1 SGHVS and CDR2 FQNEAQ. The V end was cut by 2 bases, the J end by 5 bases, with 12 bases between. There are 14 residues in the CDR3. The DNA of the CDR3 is TGTGCCAGCAGCTTAATGTCTAGGGAAACTGAAGCTTTCTTT. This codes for CASSLMSRETEAFF.

CDR3 protein: CASSPGADRQPYF. The CDR3 nucleotides are TGTGCCAGCAGCCCCGGAGCGGACAGGCAGCCGTACTTC. The chain links TRBV7-9 to TRBJ2-7, with TRBD1 identical over 7 bases. The V and J ends lost 5 bases and 12 bases, in that order; junction bases with no gene match: 13. This CDR3 comprises 13 residues. Germline-derived CDR1 and CDR2 are SEHNR and FQNEAQ (reference sequence).

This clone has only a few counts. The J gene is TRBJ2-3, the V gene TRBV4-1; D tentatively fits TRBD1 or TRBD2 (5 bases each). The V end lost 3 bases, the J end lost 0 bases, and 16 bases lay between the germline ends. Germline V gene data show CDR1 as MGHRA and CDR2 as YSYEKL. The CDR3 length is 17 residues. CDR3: CASSQEPPGPSTDTQYF. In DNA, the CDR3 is TGCGCCAGCAGCCAGGAACCTCCGGGGCCAAGCACAGATACGCAGTATTTT.

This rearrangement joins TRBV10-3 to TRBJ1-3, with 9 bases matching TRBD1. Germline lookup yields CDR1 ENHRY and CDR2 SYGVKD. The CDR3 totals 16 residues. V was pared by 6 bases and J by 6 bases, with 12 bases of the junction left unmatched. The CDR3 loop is CAISTPTGGPSNTIYF. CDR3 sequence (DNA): TGTGCCATCAGCACCCCGACAGGGGGACCGTCAAACACCATATATTTT.

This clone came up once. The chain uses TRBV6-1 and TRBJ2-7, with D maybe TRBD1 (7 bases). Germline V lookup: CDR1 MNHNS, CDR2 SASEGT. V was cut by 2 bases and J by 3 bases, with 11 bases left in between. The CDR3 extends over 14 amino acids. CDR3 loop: CASSENRGGYEQYF. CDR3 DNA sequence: TGTGCCAGCAGTGAAAACAGGGGAGGCTACGAGCAGTACTTC.

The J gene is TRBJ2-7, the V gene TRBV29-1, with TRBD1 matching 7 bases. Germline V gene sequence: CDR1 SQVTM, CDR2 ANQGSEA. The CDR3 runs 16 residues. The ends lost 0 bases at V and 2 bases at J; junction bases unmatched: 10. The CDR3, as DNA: TGCAGCGTTGAAGATCCGGAAAGGACAGGTACCTACGAGCAGTACTTC. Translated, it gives CSVEDPERTGTYEQYF.

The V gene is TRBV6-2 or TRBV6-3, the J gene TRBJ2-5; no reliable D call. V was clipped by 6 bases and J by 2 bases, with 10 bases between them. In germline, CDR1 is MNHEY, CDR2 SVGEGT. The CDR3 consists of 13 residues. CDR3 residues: CASSLQPQETQYF. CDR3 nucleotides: TGTGCCAGCAGCCTTCAACCTCAAGAGACCCAGTACTTC.

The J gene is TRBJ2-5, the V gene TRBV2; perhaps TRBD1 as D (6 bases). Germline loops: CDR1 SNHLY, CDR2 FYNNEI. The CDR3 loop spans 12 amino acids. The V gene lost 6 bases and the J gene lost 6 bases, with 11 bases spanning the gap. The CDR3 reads CASSADSQTQYF. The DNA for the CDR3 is TGTGCCAGCAGCGCGGACAGTCAGACCCAGTACTTC.